These T cell receptor beta chains were read from a single sample in a study of blood T cells in healthy people across ages. TCRdb called the 5' RACE reads again in MiXCR, with one record for every CDR3 protein. Counted here are roughly 2 million distinct CDR3 sequences, 49% occurring once; the ten biggest clones make up around 2.1%. Sequencing was performed on blood. These receptors were collected from a woman aged 40 to 50 in good health. Each CDR3 is given with its conserved first and last residue. A D gene is named only where the DNA matches it firmly. Some rows have no size entry. The others give once, few or many, or a class for an expanded clone.

j_call d_call clone_size v_call cdr3_aa cdr3_nt
TRBJ2-7 . few TRBV6-2/TRBV6-3 CASSYSTGTYDEQYF TGTGCCAGCAGTTACTCGACAGGGACTTACGACGAGCAGTACTTC
TRBJ2-3 TRBD2 . TRBV20-1 CSARDLSGGFTDTQYF TGCAGTGCTAGAGATCTGTCGGGGGGGTTCACAGATACGCAGTATTTT
TRBJ1-2 . once TRBV12-3/TRBV12-4 CASSFGPQTSVGYTF TGTGCCAGCAGTTTCGGACCACAGACGAGTGTTGGCTACACCTTC
TRBJ1-2 . few TRBV6-5 CASSYFGTYGYTF TGTGCCAGCAGTTACTTCGGCACCTATGGCTACACCTTC
TRBJ2-5 TRBD1 . TRBV29-1 CSVHDQGTGGETQYF TGCAGCGTGCACGACCAGGGGACAGGGGGCGAGACCCAGTACTTC
TRBJ2-3 . . TRBV29-1 CSVWVGPTDTQYF TGCAGCGTTTGGGTCGGACCCACAGATACGCAGTATTTT
TRBJ2-3 . . TRBV11-1 CASSFQGPDTQYF TGTGCCAGCAGCTTTCAAGGCCCCGATACGCAGTATTTT
TRBJ2-3 . . TRBV6-5 CASSRGALFDTQYF TGTGCCAGCAGTCGGGGGGCCCTATTCGATACGCAGTATTTT
TRBJ1-2 . once TRBV7-2 CASGLAAGPYGYTF TGTGCCAGCGGCTTAGCGGCAGGACCCTATGGCTACACCTTC
TRBJ2-7 TRBD2 . TRBV29-1 CSVAASGGAGEQYF TGCAGCGTTGCGGCTAGCGGGGGGGCCGGCGAGCAGTACTTC